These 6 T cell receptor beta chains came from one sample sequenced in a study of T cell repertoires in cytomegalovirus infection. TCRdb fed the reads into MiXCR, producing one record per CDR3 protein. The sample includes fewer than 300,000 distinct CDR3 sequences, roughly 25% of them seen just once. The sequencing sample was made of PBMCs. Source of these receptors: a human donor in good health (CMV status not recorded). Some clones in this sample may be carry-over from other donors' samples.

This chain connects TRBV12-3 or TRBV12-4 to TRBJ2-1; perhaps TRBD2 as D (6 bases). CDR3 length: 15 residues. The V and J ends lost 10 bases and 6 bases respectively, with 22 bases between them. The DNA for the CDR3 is TGTGCCACCCCCGTTTGGAGGGCCTACTCCAATGAGCAGTTCTTC. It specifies CATPVWRAYSNEQFF.

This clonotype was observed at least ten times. CDR3 coding DNA: TGTGCCAGCAGCTTATGGCGGGAGGGCCAGGGTGAGCAGTTCTTC. Translation: CASSLWREGQGEQFF. V usage is TRBV7-7 and J usage is TRBJ2-1; 9 nucleotides agree with TRBD2. The V and J ends lost 2 bases and 9 bases, in that order; junction bases with no gene match: 8. The length of the CDR3 is 15 residues. CDR1 and CDR2 (germline): SSHAT, FNYEAQ (reference sequence). Supplemented by reference TRBV7-7 and TRBJ2-1, the full variable domain reads GAGVSQSPRYKVTKRGQDVTLRCDPISSHATLYWYQQALGQGPEFLTYFNYEAQPDKSGLPSDRFSAERPEGSISTLTIQRTEQRDSAMYRCASSLWREGQGEQFFGPGTRLTVL.

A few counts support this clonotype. CDR3 amino acids: CASSYLLNRRDEQYF. The CDR3 DNA reads as TGTGCCAGCAGTTACCTACTAAACCGCAGGGACGAGCAGTACTTC. The J gene is TRBJ2-7, the V gene TRBV6-5; weak D call: TRBD1 (5 bases). Germline CDR1 MNHEY, CDR2 SVGAGI. CDR3 length: 15 amino acids. Trimming stripped 2 bases from V and 5 bases from J, with 16 bases between.

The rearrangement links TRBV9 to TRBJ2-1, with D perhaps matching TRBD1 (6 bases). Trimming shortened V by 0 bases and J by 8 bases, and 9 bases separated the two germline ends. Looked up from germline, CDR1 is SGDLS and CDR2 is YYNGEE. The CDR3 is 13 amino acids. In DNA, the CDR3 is TGTGCCAGCAGCGTAGACCCAGGGGATGAGCAGTTCTTC. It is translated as CASSVDPGDEQFF.

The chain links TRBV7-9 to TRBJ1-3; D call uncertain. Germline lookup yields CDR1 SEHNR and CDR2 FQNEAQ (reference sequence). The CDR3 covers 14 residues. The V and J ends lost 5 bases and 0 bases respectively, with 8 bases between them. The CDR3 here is CASSPGVSGNTIYF. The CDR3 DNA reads TGTGCCAGCAGCCCTGGGGTCTCTGGAAACACCATATATTTT.

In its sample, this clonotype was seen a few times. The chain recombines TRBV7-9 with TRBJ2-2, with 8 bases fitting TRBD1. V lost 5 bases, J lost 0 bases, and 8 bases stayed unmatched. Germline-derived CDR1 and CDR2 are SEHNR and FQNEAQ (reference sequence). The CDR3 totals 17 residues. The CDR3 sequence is CASSPTTGVANTGELFF. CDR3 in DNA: TGTGCCAGCAGCCCAACGACAGGGGTCGCGAACACCGGGGAGCTGTTTTTT.